The 18 T cell receptor beta chains presented below share a single source sample, sequenced in a study of blood T cell repertoires in COVID-19. Sequencing used immunoSEQ multiplex PCR; TCRdb keeps in-frame clones, though not all of them. This sample has tens of thousands of clones, with approximately 80% found just once. Sequencing input: peripheral blood. These receptors originate from a man between 45 and 60 years old with active or convalescent COVID-19.

The chain carries TRBV7-8 and TRBJ2-1, with 11 nucleotides matching TRBD2. CDR3 length: 19 residues. Germline CDR1 and CDR2: SGHVS and FQNEAQ. V lost 3 bases and J lost 5; bases outside the gene matches: 15. The CDR3 nucleotides are TGTGCCAGCAGCTTGGTTGGGCAGGGGGCTAGCGGGAGGAACAATGAGCAGTTCTTC. This codes for CASSLVGQGASGRNNEQFF.

The chain combines TRBV19 with TRBJ2-1; the D is unclear. The CDR3 contains 13 residues. Trimming shortened V by 3 bases and J by 5 bases, and 8 bases separated the two germline ends. Looked up from germline, CDR1 is LNHDA and CDR2 is SQIVND (reference sequence). This CDR3 reads CASSIQSDNEQFF. The CDR3, as DNA: TGTGCCAGTAGTATCCAGAGCGACAATGAGCAGTTCTTC.

This chain links TRBV3-1 (or the pseudogene TRBV3-2) with TRBJ2-7, with 11 bases lining up with TRBD2. Trimming took 0 bases from V and 4 from J; bases not matched to a gene: 5. The CDR3 runs 16 residues. Germline-derived CDR1 and CDR2 are LGHDT and YNNKEL (reference sequence). In DNA form, the CDR3 reads TGTGCCAGCAGCCAAGATGGGACTAGCGGCAGTTACGAGCAGTACTTC. It yields the protein CASSQDGTSGSYEQYF.

This clone was counted a single time. This chain uses TRBV4-1 with TRBJ1-5; no definite D call. This CDR3 region has 15 residues. V was cut by 1 base and J by 4 bases, with 11 bases left in between. In germline, CDR1 is MGHRA, CDR2 YSYEKL. In DNA form, the CDR3 reads TGCGCCAGCAGCCAAGCCACCTACGGGAATCAGCCCCAGCATTTT. Its translation: CASSQATYGNQPQHF.

The CDR3 nucleotides are TGTGCCAGCAGCGGCGACAGTTCTCATCAGCCCCAGCATTTT. It yields the protein CASSGDSSHQPQHF. This sequence joins TRBV2 and TRBJ1-5, with D possibly TRBD1 on 5 matching bases. This CDR3 is built from 14 residues. The germline V and J ends were trimmed by 6 bases and 5 bases, with 14 bases remaining between them. Germline V gives CDR1 SNHLY, CDR2 FYNNEI.

This clone was counted between two and nine times. The chain carries TRBV15 and TRBJ2-6, with D maybe TRBD1 (5 bases). The germline V gene encodes CDR1 LNHNV and CDR2 YYDKDF (reference sequence). Deletions cut 3 bases from V and 4 bases from J, with 13 bases between. The CDR3 runs 16 residues. The CDR3: CATSRDITAGANVLTF. The CDR3, as DNA: TGTGCCACCAGCAGGGACATTACGGCGGGGGCCAACGTCCTGACTTTC.

For the CDR3, the DNA is TGCGCCAGCAGAGCTAGGGACGGCGGGGAGTATGGCTACACCTTC. Translating gives CASRARDGGEYGYTF. The chain has TRBV5-1 and TRBJ1-2; tentatively, D is TRBD1 (5 bases). Germline lookup yields CDR1 SGHRS and CDR2 YFSETQ. V gave up 5 bases and J gave up 5 bases, with 19 bases separating them. The CDR3 is made up of 15 amino acids.

The genes are TRBV5-5 and TRBJ2-7, with TRBD1 matching over 9 bases. Looked up from germline, CDR1 is SGHKS and CDR2 is YYEKEE (reference sequence). CDR3 length: 16 residues. V lost 4 bases to trimming and J lost 0 bases; unmatched junction nucleotides: 8. The DNA of the CDR3 is TGTGCCAGCAGCAAGGGACAGGGCTTTAGCTCCTACGAGCAGTACTTC. Amino acids: CASSKGQGFSSYEQYF. Drawing the rest from reference TRBV5-5 and TRBJ2-7, the complete variable domain is DAGVTQSPTHLIKTRGQQVTLRCSPISGHKSVSWYQQVLGQGPQFIFQYYEKEERGRGNFPDRFSARQFPNYSSELNVNALLLGDSALYLCASSKGQGFSSYEQYFGPGTRLTVT.

The V and J genes are TRBV6-5 and TRBJ1-5; TRBD1 matches at 7 bases. The V segment lost 4 bases and the J segment 7 bases; nucleotides outside the gene matches: 4. The CDR3 runs 13 residues. The germline V gene encodes CDR1 MNHEY and CDR2 SVGAGI. In DNA form, the CDR3 reads TGTGCCAGCAGTTTCCAGGGGGGACAGCCCCAGCATTTT. Translated: CASSFQGGQPQHF.

The rearrangement links TRBV18 to TRBJ2-3; possible D gene TRBD1, 6 bases. Trimming removed 2 bases at V and 1 base at J, with 10 bases between. CDR1 is KGHSH and CDR2 is LQKENI in the germline V gene. This CDR3 comprises 15 residues. The CDR3 protein is CASSPGQIGTDTQYF. The CDR3 region has the DNA TGTGCCAGCTCACCAGGACAGATCGGCACAGATACGCAGTATTTT. The full variable domain, rest sourced from reference TRBV18 and TRBJ2-3, is NAGVMQNPRHLVRRRGQEARLRCSPMKGHSHVYWYRQLPEEGLKFMVYLQKENIIDESGMPKERFSAEFPKEGPSILRIQQVVRGDSAAYFCASSPGQIGTDTQYFGPGTRLTVL.

V usage is TRBV25-1 and J usage is TRBJ1-1; TRBD1 is a possible D gene (6 bases). V was cut by 6 bases and J by 0 bases, with 8 bases left in between. In germline, CDR1 is MGHDK, CDR2 SYGVNS. The CDR3 contains 13 residues. The CDR3 DNA reads as TGTGCCAGCAGGGACAGCCTGAACACTGAAGCTTTCTTT. Protein: CASRDSLNTEAFF. Based on the CDR3 plus reference TRBV25-1 and TRBJ1-1, the full variable domain is EADIYQTPRYLVIGTGKKITLECSQTMGHDKMYWYQQDPGMELHLIHYSYGVNSTEKGDLSSESTVSRIRTEHFPLTLESARPSHTSQYLCASRDSLNTEAFFGQGTRLTVV.

The CDR3 loop reads CAIRPSPTSQQYF. The CDR3 bases are TGTGCCATCAGGCCCTCCCCCACCAGTCAGCAGTACTTC. The gene calls are TRBV10-3 and TRBJ2-7; D unresolved. Germline assignment: CDR1 ENHRY and CDR2 SYGVKD. This CDR3 is built from 13 residues. V was clipped by 6 bases and J by 8 bases, with 17 bases between them.

This rearrangement joins TRBV19 to TRBJ2-3, with 8 bases identical to TRBD1. This CDR3 has 13 residues. In germline, CDR1 is LNHDA, CDR2 SQIVND (reference sequence). V lost 9 bases to trimming and J lost 3 bases; unmatched junction nucleotides: 5. CDR3 sequence: CASRDRGTDTQYF. DNA of the CDR3: TGTGCCAGCAGAGACAGGGGAACAGATACGCAGTATTTT. The full variable domain, in which reference TRBV19 and TRBJ2-3 provide the parts outside the CDR3, is DGGITQSPKYLFRKEGQNVTLSCEQNLNHDAMYWYRQDPGQGLRLIYYSQIVNDFQKGDIAEGYSVSREKKESFPLTVTSAQKNPTAFYLCASRDRGTDTQYFGPGTRLTVL.

V usage is TRBV5-4 and J usage is TRBJ2-5, with TRBD2 matching over 9 bases. Germline V gives CDR1 SGHNT, CDR2 YYREEE (reference sequence). The CDR3 is 15 amino acids. V was pared by 4 bases and J by 5 bases, with 9 bases of the junction left unmatched. The CDR3 bases are TGTGCCAGCAGCCCTAATTTAGCGGGAGCGGAGACCCAGTACTTC. Amino acids: CASSPNLAGAETQYF.

This clone occurred once. CDR3 region: CSGGTPYEQYF. The DNA of the CDR3 is TGCAGCGGAGGGACTCCCTACGAGCAGTACTTC. This sequence joins TRBV29-1 and TRBJ2-7; perhaps TRBD2 as D (6 bases). V was clipped by 7 bases and J by 2 bases, with 9 bases between them. The V gene's germline CDR1 is SQVTM and CDR2 ANQGSEA. The CDR3 length is 11 residues.

The J gene is TRBJ2-1, the V gene TRBV5-6; D gene uncertain. Trimming removed 4 bases at V and 8 bases at J, with 7 bases between. Per the germline V gene, CDR1 is SGHDT and CDR2 is YYEEEE. The CDR3 spans 11 residues. CDR3 DNA: TGTGCCAGCAGCCTTCAGTATGAGCAGTTCTTC. Its protein product is CASSLQYEQFF.

This clone showed up just a few times. This sequence joins TRBV19 and TRBJ1-1; 8 nucleotides align to TRBD1. Germline V gives CDR1 LNHDA, CDR2 SQIVND (reference sequence). The CDR3 covers 16 residues. V dropped 6 bases and J dropped 5; count of bases not matched to a gene: 14. CDR3 region: CASSRSQDRGGTEAFF. Here the CDR3 DNA reads TGTGCCAGTAGCCGATCACAAGACAGGGGAGGGACTGAAGCTTTCTTT.

The CDR3 loop is CAISESRQETQYF. The CDR3 coding sequence is TGTGCCATCAGTGAGTCGAGGCAGGAGACCCAGTACTTC. This chain connects TRBV10-3 to TRBJ2-5; the D is unclear. Germline V gene lookup returns CDR1 ENHRY and CDR2 SYGVKD. This CDR3 has 13 residues. Trimming took off 0 bases at V and 5 bases at J, with 7 bases between the two ends.